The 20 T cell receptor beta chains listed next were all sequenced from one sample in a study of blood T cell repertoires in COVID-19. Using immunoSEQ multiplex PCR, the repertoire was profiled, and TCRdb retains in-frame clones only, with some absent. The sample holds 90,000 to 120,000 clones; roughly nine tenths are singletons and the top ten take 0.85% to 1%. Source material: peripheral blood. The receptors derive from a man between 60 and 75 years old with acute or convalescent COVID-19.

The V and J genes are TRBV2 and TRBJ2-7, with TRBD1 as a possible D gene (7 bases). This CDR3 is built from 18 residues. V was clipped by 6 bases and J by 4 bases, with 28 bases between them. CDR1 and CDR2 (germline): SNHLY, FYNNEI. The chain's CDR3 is CASRETWDRDTGAYEQYV. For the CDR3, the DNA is TGTGCCAGCAGGGAGACTTGGGACAGAGACACGGGGGCTTACGAGCAGTACGTC.

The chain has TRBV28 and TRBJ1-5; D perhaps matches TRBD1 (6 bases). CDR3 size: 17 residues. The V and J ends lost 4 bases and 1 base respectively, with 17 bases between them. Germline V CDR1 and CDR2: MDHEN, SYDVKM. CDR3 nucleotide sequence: TGTGCCAGCAGTTCCGGACAGACCCCCAGGAGCAATCAGCCCCAGCATTTT. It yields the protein CASSSGQTPRSNQPQHF.

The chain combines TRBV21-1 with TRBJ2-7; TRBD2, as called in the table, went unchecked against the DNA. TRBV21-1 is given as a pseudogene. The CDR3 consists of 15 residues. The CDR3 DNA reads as TGTGCCAGCAGCAAACCTGGGGGGGTCTCCTACGAGCAGTACTTC. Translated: CASSKPGGVSYEQYF.

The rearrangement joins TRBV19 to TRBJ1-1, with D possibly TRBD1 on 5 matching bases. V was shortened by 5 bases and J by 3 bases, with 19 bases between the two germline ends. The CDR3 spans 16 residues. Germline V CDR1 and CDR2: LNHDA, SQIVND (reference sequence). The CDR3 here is CASSWDGGGLDTEAFF. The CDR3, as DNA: TGTGCCAGTAGTTGGGACGGGGGGGGTTTGGACACTGAAGCTTTCTTT.

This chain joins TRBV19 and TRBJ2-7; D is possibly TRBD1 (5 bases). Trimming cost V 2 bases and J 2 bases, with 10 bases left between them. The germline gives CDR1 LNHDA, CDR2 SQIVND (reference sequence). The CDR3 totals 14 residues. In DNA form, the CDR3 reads TGTGCCAGTAGTATATTTCCAGGGACCTACGAGCAGTACTTC. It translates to CASSIFPGTYEQYF. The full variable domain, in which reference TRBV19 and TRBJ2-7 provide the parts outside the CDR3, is DGGITQSPKYLFRKEGQNVTLSCEQNLNHDAMYWYRQDPGQGLRLIYYSQIVNDFQKGDIAEGYSVSREKKESFPLTVTSAQKNPTAFYLCASSIFPGTYEQYFGPGTRLTVT.

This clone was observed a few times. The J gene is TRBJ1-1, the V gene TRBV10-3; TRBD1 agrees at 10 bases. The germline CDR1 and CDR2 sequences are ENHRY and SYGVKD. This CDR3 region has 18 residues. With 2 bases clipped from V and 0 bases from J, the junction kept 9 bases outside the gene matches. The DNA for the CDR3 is TGTGCCATCAGTGAGGAGAGACCGGGACAGGGGTTGAACACTGAAGCTTTCTTT. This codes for CAISEERPGQGLNTEAFF.

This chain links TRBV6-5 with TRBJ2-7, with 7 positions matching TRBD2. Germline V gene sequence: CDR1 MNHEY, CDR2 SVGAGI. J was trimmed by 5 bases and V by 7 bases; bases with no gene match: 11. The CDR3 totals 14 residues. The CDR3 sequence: CASTNGGFSDEQYF. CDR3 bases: TGTGCCAGCACTAACGGGGGGTTCAGCGACGAGCAGTACTTC.

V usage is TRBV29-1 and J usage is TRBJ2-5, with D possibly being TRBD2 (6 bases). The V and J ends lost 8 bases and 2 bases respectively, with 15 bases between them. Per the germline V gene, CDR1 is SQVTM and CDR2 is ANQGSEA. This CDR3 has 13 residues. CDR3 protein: CSTRRGVQETQYF. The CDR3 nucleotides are TGCAGCACCCGACGCGGGGTTCAAGAGACCCAGTACTTC.

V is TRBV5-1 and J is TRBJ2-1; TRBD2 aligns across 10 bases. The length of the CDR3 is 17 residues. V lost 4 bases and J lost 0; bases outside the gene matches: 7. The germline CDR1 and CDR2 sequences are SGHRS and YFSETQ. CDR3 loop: CASSPLPSGSSYNEQFF. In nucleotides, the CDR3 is TGCGCCAGCAGCCCACTTCCTAGCGGGAGCTCCTACAATGAGCAGTTCTTC. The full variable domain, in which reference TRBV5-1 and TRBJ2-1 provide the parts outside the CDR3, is KAGVTQTPRYLIKTRGQQVTLSCSPISGHRSVSWYQQTPGQGLQFLFEYFSETQRNKGNFPGRFSGRQFSNSRSEMNVSTLELGDSALYLCASSPLPSGSSYNEQFFGPGTRLTVL.

The CDR3 DNA is TGTGCCAGCAGCCAAGGGACAGGGGCGAACACCGGGGAGCTGTTTTTT. Encoded protein: CASSQGTGANTGELFF. The chain joins TRBV3-1 (or the pseudogene TRBV3-2) to TRBJ2-2; 9 bases agree with TRBD1. V lost 1 base to trimming and J lost 0 bases; unmatched junction nucleotides: 0. The CDR3 loop spans 16 amino acids. Germline CDR1 reads LGHDT; CDR2 reads YNNKEL (reference sequence).

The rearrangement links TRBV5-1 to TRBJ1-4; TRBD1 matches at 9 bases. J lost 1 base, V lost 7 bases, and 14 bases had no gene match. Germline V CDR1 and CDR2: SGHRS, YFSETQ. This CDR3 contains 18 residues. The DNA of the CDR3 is TGCGCCAGCGCAACATGGGGACAGGGTATTCGAACTAATGAAAAACTGTTTTTT. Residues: CASATWGQGIRTNEKLFF. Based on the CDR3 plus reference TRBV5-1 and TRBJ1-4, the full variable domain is KAGVTQTPRYLIKTRGQQVTLSCSPISGHRSVSWYQQTPGQGLQFLFEYFSETQRNKGNFPGRFSGRQFSNSRSEMNVSTLELGDSALYLCASATWGQGIRTNEKLFFGSGTQLSVL.

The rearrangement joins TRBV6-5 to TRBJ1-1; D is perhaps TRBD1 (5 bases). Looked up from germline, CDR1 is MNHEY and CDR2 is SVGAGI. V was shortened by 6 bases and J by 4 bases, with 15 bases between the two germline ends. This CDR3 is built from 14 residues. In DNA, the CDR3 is TGTGCCAGCAGGACAGATTTTGAAGGCACTGAAGCTTTCTTT. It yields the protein CASRTDFEGTEAFF.

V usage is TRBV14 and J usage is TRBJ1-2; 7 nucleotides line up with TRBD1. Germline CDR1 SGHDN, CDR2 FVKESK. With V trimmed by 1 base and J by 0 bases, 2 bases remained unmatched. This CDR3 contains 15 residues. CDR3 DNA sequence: TGTGCCAGCAGCCAAGTTGGGACAGCTAACTATGGCTACACCTTC. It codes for CASSQVGTANYGYTF.

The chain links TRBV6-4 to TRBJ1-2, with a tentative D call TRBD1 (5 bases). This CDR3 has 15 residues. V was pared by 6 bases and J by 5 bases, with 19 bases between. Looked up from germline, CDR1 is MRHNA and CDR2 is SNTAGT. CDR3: CASSSGTDSRYGYTF. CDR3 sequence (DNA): TGTGCCAGCAGCTCCGGGACTGACTCTAGATATGGCTACACCTTC.

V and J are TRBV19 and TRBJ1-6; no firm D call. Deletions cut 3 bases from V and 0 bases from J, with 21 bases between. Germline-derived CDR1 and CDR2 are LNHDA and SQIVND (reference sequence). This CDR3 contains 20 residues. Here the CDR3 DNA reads TGTGCCAGTAGTATCCGACTCGTCGATCTCGGCAGCTCCTATAATTCACCCCTCCACTTT. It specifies CASSIRLVDLGSSYNSPLHF.

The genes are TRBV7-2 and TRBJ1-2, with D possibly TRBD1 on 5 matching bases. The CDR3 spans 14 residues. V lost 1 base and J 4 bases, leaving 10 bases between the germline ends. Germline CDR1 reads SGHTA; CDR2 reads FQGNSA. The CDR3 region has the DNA TGTGCCAGCAGCTTAGGACAGAAACTCTATGGCTACACCTTC. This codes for CASSLGQKLYGYTF.

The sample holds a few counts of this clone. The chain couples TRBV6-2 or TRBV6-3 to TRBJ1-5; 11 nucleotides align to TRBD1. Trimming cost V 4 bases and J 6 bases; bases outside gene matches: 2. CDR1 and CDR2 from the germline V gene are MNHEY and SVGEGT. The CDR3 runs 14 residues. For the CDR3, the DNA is TGTGCCAGCAGTTCCGGACAGGGGGCTCAGCCCCAGCATTTT. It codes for CASSSGQGAQPQHF.

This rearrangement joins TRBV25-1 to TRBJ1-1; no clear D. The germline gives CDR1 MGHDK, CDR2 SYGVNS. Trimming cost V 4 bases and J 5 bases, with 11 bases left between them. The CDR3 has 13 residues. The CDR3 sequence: CASSAPGNTEAFF. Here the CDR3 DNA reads TGTGCCAGCAGTGCTCCGGGTAATACTGAAGCTTTCTTT.

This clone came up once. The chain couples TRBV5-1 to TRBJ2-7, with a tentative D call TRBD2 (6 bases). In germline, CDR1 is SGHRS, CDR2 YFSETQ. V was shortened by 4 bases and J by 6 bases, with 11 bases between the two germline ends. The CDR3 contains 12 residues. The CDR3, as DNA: TGCGCCAGCAGCCGGGACTCTTTCGAGCAGTACTTC. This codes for CASSRDSFEQYF.

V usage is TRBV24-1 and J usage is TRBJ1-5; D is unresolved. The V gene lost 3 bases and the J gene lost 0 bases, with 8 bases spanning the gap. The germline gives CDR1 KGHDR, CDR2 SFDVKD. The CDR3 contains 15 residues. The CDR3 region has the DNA TGTGCCACCAGTGATCCCGGAGATAGCAATCAGCCCCAGCATTTT. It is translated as CATSDPGDSNQPQHF.